Below, 29 T cell receptor beta chains from the same sample are listed, as sequenced in a study of CD8+ T cells in alopecia areata. The treatment: oral pan-JAK inhibitor, 5-10 mg twice daily. RNA extraction and reverse transcription yielded cDNA as sequencing template. Generated by immunoSEQ multiplex PCR, the TCRdb table keeps only in-frame clones and is missing some. The sample yields around 270,000 clones, 58% seen once. This sample comprised CD4+ T cells sorted from blood, obtained at week 24, from a patient treated with tofacitinib. These receptors all come from a human donor with alopecia areata.

The table lists this clone with a few counts. The chain combines TRBV6-5 with TRBJ1-5; D perhaps matches TRBD1 (6 bases). V was trimmed by 2 bases and J by 4 bases, leaving 12 bases between them. CDR3 length: 15 residues. Germline values: CDR1 MNHEY, CDR2 SVGAGI. The CDR3 DNA is TGTGCCAGCAGTTACGAGACAGGCTGTAATCAGCCCCAGCATTTT. This sequence encodes CASSYETGCNQPQHF.

The chain uses TRBV30 and TRBJ2-7, with 11 bases fitting TRBD1. The V segment lost 4 bases and the J segment 6 bases; nucleotides outside the gene matches: 11. This CDR3 region has 15 residues. Germline CDR1 and CDR2: GTSNPN and SVGIG (reference sequence). The CDR3 is CAWTRGGQGAFEQYF. The CDR3 DNA is TGTGCCTGGACCAGGGGCGGACAGGGGGCTTTCGAGCAGTACTTC.

The table lists this clone with a few counts. The chain employs TRBV5-1 and TRBJ2-7; TRBD1 matches at 11 bases. Germline V lookup: CDR1 SGHRS, CDR2 YFSETQ. The CDR3 covers 13 residues. The trim removed 5 bases at V and 5 bases at J, leaving 3 bases unmatched. CDR3 amino acids: CASSRDRGNEQYF. DNA of the CDR3: TGCGCCAGCAGTCGGGACAGGGGGAACGAGCAGTACTTC.

The chain combines TRBV4-3 with TRBJ2-3; 9 positions match TRBD2. V was clipped by 5 bases and J by 4 bases; unmatched bases: 7. Germline CDR1 LGHNA, CDR2 YSLEER. The CDR3 is 15 residues long. The CDR3 nucleotides are TGCGCCAGCAGCGAGCCAGCGGGGGGCGCAGATACGCAGTATTTT. Residues: CASSEPAGGADTQYF.

The CDR3 protein is CAWSAGTGNYGYTF. CDR3 coding DNA: TGTGCCTGGAGTGCGGGGACAGGGAACTATGGCTACACCTTC. This chain uses TRBV30 with TRBJ1-2; TRBD1 aligns across 9 bases. The CDR3 has 14 residues. From germline, CDR1 is GTSNPN and CDR2 SVGIG (reference sequence). Unmatched junction bases numbered 2, after V lost 1 base and J lost 2 bases. The variable domain in full, with the rest retrieved from reference TRBV30 and TRBJ1-2, is SQTIHQWPATLVQPVGSPLSLECTVEGTSNPNLYWYRQAAGRGLQLLFYSVGIGQISSEVPQNLSASRPQDRQFILSSKKLLLSDSGFYLCAWSAGTGNYGYTFGSGTRLTVV.

The genes are TRBV2 and TRBJ1-1, with D possibly matching TRBD1 (5 bases). Germline V CDR1 and CDR2: SNHLY, FYNNEI. The V gene lost 8 bases and the J gene lost 3 bases, with 10 bases spanning the gap. The CDR3 sequence is 12 residues long. The CDR3 coding sequence is TGTGCCAGCGGAGGGGTGGACACTGAAGCTTTCTTT. Translation: CASGGVDTEAFF.

Remarks on this clone: One end of the junction varies from germline; a read error may be responsible. The V and J genes are TRBV13 and TRBJ2-5; D possibly corresponds to TRBD1 (5 bases). Germline CDR1 PRHDT, CDR2 FYEKMQ (reference sequence). The CDR3 is made up of 13 amino acids. The CDR3: CASSLGVQETQYF. The CDR3 DNA reads as TGTGCCAGCAGCCTAGGGGTCCAAGAGACCCAGTACTTC.

V and J are TRBV29-1 and TRBJ1-6; no reliable D call. Germline V gene lookup returns CDR1 SQVTM and CDR2 ANQGSEA. The germline V and J ends were trimmed by 4 bases and 8 bases, with 12 bases remaining between them. The CDR3 loop spans 13 amino acids. The CDR3 coding sequence is TGCAGCGTTGCTAGGGAGCGGGATTCACCCCTCCACTTT. It yields the protein CSVARERDSPLHF.

V gene TRBV15 combines with J gene TRBJ2-3, with no clear D. The CDR3 is 13 amino acids. The germline V gene encodes CDR1 LNHNV and CDR2 YYDKDF (reference sequence). The germline V and J ends were trimmed by 2 bases and 2 bases, with 5 bases remaining between them. The CDR3 loop reads CATSRRNTDTQYF. Here the CDR3 DNA reads TGTGCCACCAGCAGACGTAACACAGATACGCAGTATTTT. The full variable domain, its missing parts supplied by reference TRBV15 and TRBJ2-3, is DAMVIQNPRYQVTQFGKPVTLSCSQTLNHNVMYWYQQKSSQAPKLLFHYYDKDFNNEADTPDNFQSRRPNTSFCFLDIRSPGLGDTAMYLCATSRRNTDTQYFGPGTRLTVL.

This clone has more than one count but fewer than ten. V usage is TRBV6-5 and J usage is TRBJ2-7, with D maybe TRBD2 (5 bases). The germline gives CDR1 MNHEY, CDR2 SVGAGI. Trimming removed 6 bases at V and 4 bases at J, with 19 bases between. This CDR3 has 15 residues. As DNA, the CDR3 is TGTGCCAGCAGCCCTCGAATCGGGGTTTCGTACGAGCAGTACTTC. It translates to CASSPRIGVSYEQYF.

The chain uses TRBV6-6 and TRBJ2-7; D possibly corresponds to TRBD1 (6 bases). Looked up from germline, CDR1 is MNHNY and CDR2 is SVGAGI (reference sequence). This CDR3 contains 12 residues. Trimming took off 6 bases at V and 2 bases at J, with 8 bases between the two ends. The CDR3 loop is CASRQGTYEQYF. The CDR3 region has the DNA TGTGCCAGCAGACAGGGAACCTACGAGCAGTACTTC.

This clone came up a few times. The chain couples TRBV30 to TRBJ2-3; 7 bases match TRBD2. V gave up 4 bases and J gave up 5 bases; unmatched junction bases: 3. The CDR3 has 12 amino acids. Germline V gives CDR1 GTSNPN, CDR2 SVGIG (reference sequence). CDR3 region: CAWNWGGDTQYF. In nucleotides, the CDR3 is TGTGCCTGGAACTGGGGGGGAGATACGCAGTATTTT.

This chain connects TRBV19 to TRBJ1-2; 8 nucleotides line up with TRBD1. The germline CDR1 and CDR2 sequences are LNHDA and SQIVND (reference sequence). There are 15 residues in the CDR3. Trimming at V came to 6 bases and at J to 4 bases, leaving 10 bases not matched to a gene. In DNA form, the CDR3 reads TGTGCCAGTAGCCCTTTGGACAGGGTCAGCTATGGCTACACCTTC. Translating it yields CASSPLDRVSYGYTF.

The genes are TRBV5-1 and TRBJ1-2, with D perhaps matching TRBD1 (6 bases). The CDR3 sequence is 15 residues long. V was clipped by 0 bases and J by 4 bases, with 13 bases between them. Germline V gene lookup returns CDR1 SGHRS and CDR2 YFSETQ. The CDR3 spells CASSLGAGGSYGYTF. The CDR3 DNA is TGCGCCAGCAGCTTGGGAGCTGGGGGCTCCTATGGCTACACCTTC.

This chain uses TRBV7-9 with TRBJ2-1, with 9 positions matching TRBD2. CDR3 length: 14 residues. The trim removed 7 bases at V and 3 bases at J, leaving 4 bases unmatched. CDR1 and CDR2 (germline): SEHNR, FQNEAQ (reference sequence). The CDR3 reads CASTERGDYNEQFF. For the CDR3, the DNA is TGTGCCAGCACCGAGCGGGGGGACTACAATGAGCAGTTCTTC. The variable domain in full, with the rest retrieved from reference TRBV7-9 and TRBJ2-1, is DTGVSQNPRHKITKRGQNVTFRCDPISEHNRLYWYRQTLGQGPEFLTYFQNEAQLEKSRLLSDRFSAERPKGSFSTLEIQRTEQGDSAMYLCASTERGDYNEQFFGPGTRLTVL.

This chain connects TRBV2 to TRBJ2-4; 12 nucleotides line up with TRBD2. V lost 6 bases, J lost 9 bases, and 6 bases stayed unmatched. The CDR3 has 14 amino acids. Looked up from germline, CDR1 is SNHLY and CDR2 is FYNNEI. CDR3 nucleotide sequence: TGTGCCAGCAGAGAGACTAGCGGGGGTCCCATTCAGTACTTC. It translates to CASRETSGGPIQYF.

The chain carries TRBV28 and TRBJ1-6; D is undetermined. The germline CDR1 and CDR2 sequences are MDHEN and SYDVKM. V was pared by 6 bases and J by 6 bases, with 15 bases between. The CDR3 has 15 residues. CDR3 bases: TGTGCCAGCAGCTTCTTGGGAACCACTAATTCACCCCTCCACTTT. Encoded protein: CASSFLGTTNSPLHF.

In its sample, this clone was seen a few times. The gene calls are TRBV4-1 and TRBJ1-6, with 9 bases matching TRBD1. CDR3 size: 15 residues. Germline trimming cut 4 bases from V and 8 bases from J; bases unmatched to any gene: 6. Germline CDR1 is MGHRA and CDR2 is YSYEKL. The CDR3 protein is CASSLRDRADSPLHF. CDR3 DNA: TGCGCCAGCAGCCTCCGGGACAGGGCTGATTCACCCCTCCACTTT.

The CDR3 reads CASSGGEGGDAGANVLTF. The DNA for the CDR3 is TGTGCCAGCAGTGGCGGCGAGGGAGGGGATGCTGGGGCCAACGTCCTGACTTTC. J is TRBJ2-6 and V is TRBV6-1, with 7 bases aligning to TRBD2. J lost 2 bases, V lost 4 bases, and 11 bases had no gene match. In germline, CDR1 is MNHNS, CDR2 SASEGT. This CDR3 region has 18 residues.

The J gene is TRBJ2-7, the V gene TRBV9; possibly TRBD1 for D (7 bases). The germline V gene has CDR1 SGDLS and CDR2 YYNGEE. Trimming took 3 bases from V and 2 from J, leaving 24 bases between them. The CDR3 has 18 amino acids. CDR3 sequence (DNA): TGTGCCAGCAGCGCTGGAGGCCCCGCAGGGGGGATCACCTACGAGCAGTACTTC. This translates into CASSAGGPAGGITYEQYF.

J is TRBJ2-7 and V is TRBV10-3; TRBD1 agrees at 8 bases. Germline V gene lookup returns CDR1 ENHRY and CDR2 SYGVKD. This CDR3 contains 17 residues. J gave up 5 bases and V 5 bases, and 17 bases lay outside the gene matches. CDR3 DNA: TGTGCCATCAGTCTCGGGGAAGGGATCGCAGGGGGCGACGAGCAGTACTTC. This sequence encodes CAISLGEGIAGGDEQYF.

V usage is TRBV5-1 and J usage is TRBJ1-2; 8 bases match TRBD1. The V segment lost 3 bases and the J segment 3 bases; nucleotides outside the gene matches: 22. This CDR3 spans 20 amino acids. Germline CDR1 and CDR2: SGHRS and YFSETQ. CDR3 nucleotides: TGCGCCAGCAGCTACTCCCCCAGGACAGGGTCGATTGGTCGGGACTATGGCTACACCTTC. The encoded protein is CASSYSPRTGSIGRDYGYTF.

This chain links TRBV6-1 with TRBJ1-2, with TRBD1 matching 8 bases. After removal of 2 bases from V and 4 bases from J, the junction contained 3 bases not matched to a gene. CDR3 length: 14 residues. Germline CDR1 and CDR2: MNHNS and SASEGT. The CDR3 loop reads CASSEPGTGYGYTF. CDR3 sequence (DNA): TGTGCCAGCAGTGAACCAGGGACAGGCTATGGCTACACCTTC.

The rearrangement links TRBV6-5 to TRBJ1-6; no firm D call. Trimming took 4 bases from V and 9 from J, leaving 7 bases between them. Germline CDR1 and CDR2: MNHEY and SVGAGI. There are 12 residues in the CDR3. The CDR3 loop reads CASSSARSPLHF. CDR3 DNA sequence: TGTGCCAGCAGTTCAGCGCGTTCACCCCTCCACTTT.

The rearrangement links TRBV7-9 to TRBJ1-2, with TRBD1 matching 7 bases. J gave up 6 bases and V 3 bases, and 7 bases lay outside the gene matches. The germline V gene encodes CDR1 SEHNR and CDR2 FQNEAQ (reference sequence). The CDR3 consists of 14 residues. CDR3 sequence reads: CASSFSGTADGYTF. DNA for the CDR3: TGTGCCAGCAGCTTTTCCGGGACAGCAGATGGCTACACCTTC. Supplemented by reference TRBV7-9 and TRBJ1-2, the full variable domain reads DTGVSQNPRHKITKRGQNVTFRCDPISEHNRLYWYRQTLGQGPEFLTYFQNEAQLEKSRLLSDRFSAERPKGSFSTLEIQRTEQGDSAMYLCASSFSGTADGYTFGSGTRLTVV.

The rearrangement uses TRBV30 and TRBJ2-5; 8 bases fit TRBD2. This CDR3 contains 12 residues. In germline, CDR1 is GTSNPN, CDR2 SVGIG (reference sequence). V was clipped by 1 base and J by 6 bases; unmatched bases: 1. In DNA form, the CDR3 reads TGTGCCTGGAGTGCGGGGGGGAAGACCCAGTACTTC. Its protein is CAWSAGGKTQYF.

The genes are TRBV28 and TRBJ2-3, with D possibly being TRBD1 or TRBD2 (6 bases each). This CDR3 has 16 residues. Trimming removed 5 bases from V and 2 bases from J, with 17 bases in between. Germline values: CDR1 MDHEN, CDR2 SYDVKM. The CDR3 DNA sequence: TGTGCCAGCAGTGGGGGCGGGAACCTACTCACAGATACGCAGTATTTT. Protein: CASSGGGNLLTDTQYF. Complete variable domain (other parts from reference TRBV28 and TRBJ2-3): DVKVTQSSRYLVKRTGEKVFLECVQDMDHENMFWYRQDPGLGLRLIYFSYDVKMKEKGDIPEGYSVSREKKERFSLILESASTNQTSMYLCASSGGGNLLTDTQYFGPGTRLTVL.

This clone was seen only a few times. J is TRBJ1-6 and V is TRBV7-2; 7 positions agree with TRBD1. V was pared by 5 bases and J by 9 bases, with 10 bases of the junction left unmatched. The germline CDR1 and CDR2 sequences are SGHTA and FQGNSA. The CDR3 sequence is 15 residues long. The chain's CDR3 is CASSQRTGTISPLHF. The CDR3 coding sequence is TGTGCCAGCAGCCAGCGGACAGGAACCATTTCACCCCTCCACTTT.

The genes are TRBV7-9 and TRBJ1-4, with 10 bases matching TRBD1. Germline V gives CDR1 SEHNR, CDR2 FQNEAQ (reference sequence). J lost 5 bases, V lost 5 bases, and 5 bases had no gene match. This CDR3 region has 15 residues. CDR3 DNA sequence: TGTGCCAGCAGCCGTGGGACAGGGGAGAATGAAAAACTGTTTTTT. It specifies CASSRGTGENEKLFF.